This T cell receptor beta chain was identified in a study of blood T cells in healthy people across ages. Study information: Template switching captured about one barcoded beta molecule per two T cells. Findings and limits, study-wide: Conclusively comparing naive with antigen-experienced cells was impossible with unsorted PBMCs. Among T cells, TCR beta diversity per million cells dropped roughly linearly as age rose.

Per the germline V gene, CDR1 is SQVTM and CDR2 is ANQGSEA. The germline V and J ends were trimmed by 2 bases and 7 bases, with 24 bases remaining between them. The length of the CDR3 is 16 residues. Alongside a J-beta primer mix, a sample-barcoded 5' primer served in a second PCR lasting about 7 to 11 cycles. TCRdb re-called the 5' RACE reads through MiXCR, storing one row per CDR3 protein. The table has 750,000 to 950,000 distinct CDR3 sequences, approximately 53% seen once; the top ten hold about 42%. About this clonotype itself: Its target is unknown.

Researchers isolated at least 6 million PBMCs per sample. V gene TRBV29-1 combines with J gene TRBJ2-7; D remains unclear. Sequencing used blood. This receptor was identified in a man of 80 years or more in good health. CDR3 sequence: CSVELENSYSYNEQYF. The CDR3 coding sequence is TGCAGCGTTGAACTTGAGAACAGCTACTCCTACAATGAGCAGTACTTC.